This passage covers 18 T cell receptor beta chains from one sample sequenced in a study of cytomegalovirus exposure and HLA in healthy donors. The primer mix had 60 Vbeta and 13 Jbeta primers. The assay was immunoSEQ multiplex PCR, and TCRdb's table has in-frame clones only and misses some. The table lists fewer than 55,000 clones, under 70% of them singletons. The sample was PBMCs. The receptors shown here come from a man between 60 and 75 years old in good health and CMV-seropositive.

The V gene is TRBV10-3, the J gene TRBJ2-3; D might be TRBD2 (5 bases). V was cut by 1 base and J by 5 bases, with 7 bases left in between. Germline V CDR1 and CDR2: ENHRY, SYGVKD. The CDR3 length is 13 residues. The CDR3 bases are TGTGCCATCAGTGAGTTAGAGGGAGATACGCAGTATTTT. It yields the protein CAISELEGDTQYF.

The chain uses TRBV7-6 and TRBJ2-1; D is perhaps TRBD2 (6 bases). V was shortened by 0 bases and J by 6 bases, with 15 bases between the two germline ends. The CDR3 is made up of 16 amino acids. The germline V gene has CDR1 SGHVS and CDR2 FNYEAQ. In DNA form, the CDR3 reads TGTGCCAGCAGCTTAGCGACGGCGGGACCCGGCAATGAGCAGTTCTTC. This sequence encodes CASSLATAGPGNEQFF.

The chain recombines TRBV25-1 with TRBJ2-7; 10 nucleotides align to TRBD2. The CDR3 is made up of 18 amino acids. Trimming cost V 3 bases and J 9 bases; bases outside gene matches: 20. Germline lookup yields CDR1 MGHDK and CDR2 SYGVNS. The CDR3, as DNA: TGTGCCAGCAGTGAGTCTTCTAGCGGGAGTTTTCGTTTTCCGGCGCAGTACTTC. Amino acids: CASSESSSGSFRFPAQYF.

This chain links TRBV7-2 with TRBJ2-5; the D gene is possibly TRBD2 (6 bases). V lost 5 bases and J lost 2, with 15 bases in between. The CDR3 has 15 residues. Germline lookup yields CDR1 SGHTA and CDR2 FQGNSA. Here the CDR3 DNA reads TGTGCCAGCAGCCAGAGGGGCGGGGAGCAAGAGACCCAGTACTTC. Translated, it gives CASSQRGGEQETQYF.

This chain connects TRBV7-9 to TRBJ1-2; D gene ambiguous. The ends were cut back, 6 bases at V and 4 bases at J, with 6 bases in the middle. The CDR3 totals 11 residues. Germline V gene data show CDR1 as SEHNR and CDR2 as FQNEAQ (reference sequence). The CDR3 protein is CASSRSYGYTF. The CDR3 coding sequence is TGTGCCAGCAGTCGGAGCTATGGCTACACCTTC.

The gene calls are TRBV30 and TRBJ2-7; a possible D gene is TRBD1 (7 bases). Germline CDR1 reads GTSNPN; CDR2 reads SVGIG (reference sequence). V lost 8 bases and J 2 bases, leaving 13 bases between the germline ends. The CDR3 is made up of 12 amino acids. Written as DNA, the CDR3 is TGTGCCGGCGCGGGACAGACCTACGAGCAGTACTTC. This gives the protein CAGAGQTYEQYF.

V gene TRBV5-8 combines with J gene TRBJ2-7; 9 nucleotides match TRBD1. V lost 4 bases and J lost 0; bases outside the gene matches: 5. The CDR3 covers 15 residues. CDR1 is SGHTS, CDR2 YDEGEE, per germline. CDR3 coding DNA: TGTGCCAGCAGCGGGATACAGGGGGCCTCCTACGAGCAGTACTTC. This encodes CASSGIQGASYEQYF.

The rearrangement links TRBV5-1 to TRBJ2-5; 9 bases map to TRBD1. V shed 4 bases and J 4 bases; nucleotides not matched to a gene: 5. CDR3 length equals 14 residues. CDR1 and CDR2 (germline): SGHRS, YFSETQ. CDR3 sequence (DNA): TGCGCCAGCAGCCCACGGACAGGGGCAGAGACCCAGTACTTC. It yields the protein CASSPRTGAETQYF.

V and J are TRBV27 and TRBJ2-2; 7 nucleotides agree with TRBD2. Germline loops: CDR1 MNHEY, CDR2 SMNVEV (reference sequence). V shed 1 base, J shed 4 bases, and the junction held 12 bases outside the gene matches. CDR3 length: 18 amino acids. CDR3 in DNA: TGTGCCAGCAGTTTATATCCTCCGACTAGCTGGGGCACCGGGGAGCTGTTTTTT. Translated: CASSLYPPTSWGTGELFF.

This sequence joins TRBV7-2 and TRBJ1-2; the D is unclear. Germline assignment: CDR1 SGHTA and CDR2 FQGNSA. CDR3 length: 13 amino acids. V was clipped by 5 bases and J by 7 bases, with 14 bases between them. DNA for the CDR3: TGTGCCAGCAGCCCAGGAAGGTTTTCTGGCTACACCTTC. Amino acid sequence: CASSPGRFSGYTF.

V gene TRBV29-1 combines with J gene TRBJ1-5; 9 bases agree with TRBD1. The germline CDR1 and CDR2 sequences are SQVTM and ANQGSEA. Trimming removed 5 bases from V and 5 bases from J; junction bases left unmatched: 4. The CDR3 is 13 amino acids. CDR3 in DNA: TGCAGCGTTCGGGACAGGGATGATCAGCCCCAGCATTTT. This codes for CSVRDRDDQPQHF.

The chain recombines TRBV19 with TRBJ1-2, with 9 nucleotides matching TRBD1. J was trimmed by 4 bases and V by 2 bases; bases with no gene match: 2. The CDR3 sequence is 14 residues long. The germline V gene has CDR1 LNHDA and CDR2 SQIVND (reference sequence). CDR3: CASSITGGIYGYTF. The CDR3 DNA follows: TGTGCCAGTAGTATAACAGGGGGCATCTATGGCTACACCTTC.

CDR3 nucleotide sequence: TGCAGCGTTGTTCTCTCAGACAGGACCTACGAGCAGTACTTC. Protein: CSVVLSDRTYEQYF. The chain joins TRBV29-1 to TRBJ2-7; D is possibly TRBD1 (6 bases). The CDR3 is made up of 14 amino acids. The V gene lost 4 bases and the J gene lost 2 bases, with 15 bases spanning the gap. Germline V gene sequence: CDR1 SQVTM, CDR2 ANQGSEA.

V and J are TRBV7-3 and TRBJ2-3; TRBD1 might be the D (5 bases). Germline V gene lookup returns CDR1 SGHTA and CDR2 FQGTGA. The CDR3 contains 13 residues. V shed 2 bases and J shed 6 bases, with 9 bases lying between them. CDR3 residues: CASSLQGLDTQYF. The CDR3 region has the DNA TGTGCCAGCAGCTTACAGGGCCTTGATACGCAGTATTTT.

V usage is TRBV13 and J usage is TRBJ2-1, with D tentatively TRBD2 (5 bases). Trimming shortened V by 1 base and J by 0 bases, and 10 bases separated the two germline ends. This CDR3 has 16 amino acids. CDR1 PRHDT and CDR2 FYEKMQ come from the germline V gene (reference sequence). The CDR3 loop is CASSLEGAGSYNEQFF. The CDR3 nucleotides are TGTGCCAGCAGCTTAGAGGGTGCGGGCTCCTACAATGAGCAGTTCTTC. The full variable domain, its missing parts supplied by reference TRBV13 and TRBJ2-1, is AAGVIQSPRHLIKEKRETATLKCYPIPRHDTVYWYQQGPGQDPQFLISFYEKMQSDKGSIPDRFSAQQFSDYHSELNMSSLELGDSALYFCASSLEGAGSYNEQFFGPGTRLTVL.

This chain connects TRBV7-6 to TRBJ1-1, with no clear D. Germline CDR1 is SGHVS and CDR2 is FNYEAQ. The length of the CDR3 is 13 residues. Trimming left V 5 bases short and J 0 bases short, with 7 bases between. The CDR3 nucleotides are TGTGCCAGCAGCCACGGGATGAACACTGAAGCTTTCTTT. The encoded protein is CASSHGMNTEAFF.

This clone occurred once. The CDR3 is CASSPDRSTDTQYF. CDR3 DNA sequence: TGTGCCAGCAGCCCTGACAGGTCCACAGATACGCAGTATTTT. The rearrangement joins TRBV7-2 to TRBJ2-3; the D gene is possibly TRBD1 (6 bases). CDR3 length: 14 amino acids. V was clipped by 5 bases and J by 2 bases, with 11 bases between them. Germline values: CDR1 SGHTA, CDR2 FQGNSA.

This chain links TRBV19 with TRBJ2-1, with a possible D match to TRBD1 (6 bases). CDR1 is LNHDA, CDR2 SQIVND, per germline (reference sequence). CDR3 length: 12 amino acids. V was pared by 9 bases and J by 7 bases, with 13 bases between. DNA of the CDR3: TGTGCCAGCCTGGGACAACGAAATGAGCAGTTCTTC. The encoded protein is CASLGQRNEQFF.